This TCR beta chain was sequenced in a study of shared clonotypes between healthy human individuals. Broader study findings: Naive subsets generally had larger estimated richness than memory subsets.

The split of CD4+ cells yielded CD45RA+ naive and CD45RA-negative memory subsets. There are 15 residues in the CDR3. Germline V gene lookup returns CDR1 SEHNR and CDR2 FQNEAQ (reference sequence). V dropped 5 bases and J dropped 5; count of bases not matched to a gene: 7. A single count supports this clone. Its specificity is unknown. Sequencing was at deep level. When replicate PCRs were run on sorted subsets, they used 150 to 250 ng DNA, about 31,000 T cell genomes. Profiled with immunoSEQ multiplex PCR; TCRdb holds only in-frame clones, not every one. Among 850,000 to 1,100,000 clones listed, roughly 80% were seen once.

Sequences were obtained from memory CD4+ T cells from PBMCs. Indicated subset: CD45RA-negative fraction. The clonotype was recovered from a man in his late teens or twenties in good health. Some clones in this sample may be carry-over from other donors' samples. The chain recombines TRBV7-9 with TRBJ2-1; 9 bases are a match to TRBD1. The CDR3 DNA reads as TGTGCCAGCAGCCGGACAGGGGAATATAACAATGAGCAGTTCTTC. Amino acid sequence: CASSRTGEYNNEQFF.